The 26 T cell receptor beta chains below were found in one sample sequenced in a study of beta chain features in type 1 diabetes. Expressed TCRB transcripts were sequenced because the entire RNA isolate underwent reverse transcription. The protocol was immunoSEQ multiplex PCR, while the TCRdb copy is restricted to in-frame clones and leaves out a portion. The repertoire consists of 150,000 or so clones, with around 50% occurring once and the leading ten covering approximately 0.4%. Sequencing was performed on Tregs from blood. The receptors were gathered from a man aged 18 to 29 in good health.

V gene TRBV18 combines with J gene TRBJ2-7, with 8 bases that match TRBD1. Trimming removed 0 bases from V and 6 bases from J; junction bases left unmatched: 7. The CDR3 sequence is 15 residues long. The germline gives CDR1 KGHSH, CDR2 LQKENI. The DNA for the CDR3 is TGTGCCAGCTCACCACCTGCGACAGGGGTCCTCGAGCAGTACTTC. Amino acids: CASSPPATGVLEQYF.

The rearrangement joins TRBV28 to TRBJ1-5, with a weak D call TRBD1 (5 bases). The CDR3 has 16 residues. Germline V CDR1 and CDR2: MDHEN, SYDVKM. Trimming took off 6 bases at V and 9 bases at J, with 24 bases between the two ends. CDR3 protein: CASRSWGSAGQWPQHF. The CDR3 DNA reads as TGTGCCAGCAGGTCGTGGGGGTCGGCGGGGCAGTGGCCCCAGCATTTT.

The chain combines TRBV6-1 with TRBJ2-5; no reliable D call. This CDR3 has 15 amino acids. Germline assignment: CDR1 MNHNS and CDR2 SASEGT. The germline V and J ends were trimmed by 5 bases and 4 bases, with 17 bases remaining between them. CDR3 coding DNA: TGTGCCAGCAGTCGTCGACTCAACATTGGAGAGACCCAGTACTTC. Amino acids: CASSRRLNIGETQYF.

V and J are TRBV15 and TRBJ1-4; 8 bases agree with TRBD1. The germline gives CDR1 LNHNV, CDR2 YYDKDF (reference sequence). V shed 3 bases, J shed 7 bases, and the junction held 4 bases outside the gene matches. This CDR3 is built from 14 residues. CDR3 DNA: TGTGCCACCAGCAGGGACAGGGCGATTGAAAAACTGTTTTTT. It translates to CATSRDRAIEKLFF.

The chain has TRBV5-4 and TRBJ2-7; D uncertain. Trimming took 0 bases from V and 6 from J, leaving 13 bases between them. Germline V CDR1 and CDR2: SGHNT, YYREEE (reference sequence). The CDR3 runs 14 residues. As DNA, the CDR3 is TGTGCCAGCAGCTTGGGAGGAATAAAGGCCGAGCAGTACTTC. Translating it yields CASSLGGIKAEQYF. Full variable domain (outside the CDR3, taken from reference TRBV5-4 and TRBJ2-7): ETGVTQSPTHLIKTRGQQVTLRCSSQSGHNTVSWYQQALGQGPQFIFQYYREEENGRGNFPPRFSGLQFPNYSSELNVNALELDDSALYLCASSLGGIKAEQYFGPGTRLTVT.

V and J are TRBV2 and TRBJ2-2; 8 nucleotides match TRBD2. Germline loops: CDR1 SNHLY, CDR2 FYNNEI. The CDR3 totals 16 residues. The junction had 6 bases not matched to a gene; V was cut back by 5 bases and J by 1 base. This chain's CDR3 is CASSIRTSGNTGELFF. The DNA of the CDR3 is TGTGCCAGCAGTATTCGTACTAGCGGGAACACCGGGGAGCTGTTTTTT.

The rearrangement joins TRBV19 to TRBJ2-7; D uncertain. V was pared by 1 base and J by 3 bases, with 16 bases between. From germline, CDR1 is LNHDA and CDR2 SQIVND (reference sequence). The CDR3 length is 16 residues. The CDR3 sequence is CASSIGPSAGDYEQYF. In DNA form, the CDR3 reads TGTGCCAGTAGTATAGGCCCATCAGCCGGAGACTACGAGCAGTACTTC. The variable domain in full, completed from reference TRBV19 and TRBJ2-7, reads DGGITQSPKYLFRKEGQNVTLSCEQNLNHDAMYWYRQDPGQGLRLIYYSQIVNDFQKGDIAEGYSVSREKKESFPLTVTSAQKNPTAFYLCASSIGPSAGDYEQYFGPGTRLTVT.

This sequence joins TRBV7-2 and TRBJ2-5; D perhaps matches TRBD1 (6 bases). CDR3 length: 14 residues. The germline CDR1 and CDR2 sequences are SGHTA and FQGNSA. V was clipped by 1 base and J by 5 bases, with 11 bases between them. The CDR3, as DNA: TGTGCCAGCAGCTTAGTCAGGGGTTGGGAGACCCAGTACTTC. Protein: CASSLVRGWETQYF.

This clone appeared a few times. The chain uses TRBV7-2 and TRBJ2-7, with D perhaps matching TRBD1 (5 bases). Germline CDR1 is SGHTA and CDR2 is FQGNSA. The CDR3 covers 13 residues. V dropped 7 bases and J dropped 3 bases, with 13 bases sitting between them. The CDR3 loop reads CASTQGLGYEQYF. Written as DNA, the CDR3 is TGTGCCAGCACGCAGGGTCTGGGCTACGAGCAGTACTTC.

This clone was observed a few times. The rearrangement uses TRBV7-9 and TRBJ2-1, with D maybe TRBD2 (6 bases). The V end lost 5 bases, the J end lost 6 bases, and 14 bases lay between the germline ends. The germline V gene has CDR1 SEHNR and CDR2 FQNEAQ (reference sequence). The CDR3 has 14 amino acids. CDR3 DNA: TGTGCCAGCAGCACCAAGCGGGCAGCCAATGAGCAGTTCTTC. It codes for CASSTKRAANEQFF. The complete variable domain, with remaining parts taken from reference TRBV7-9 and TRBJ2-1, reads DTGVSQNPRHKITKRGQNVTFRCDPISEHNRLYWYRQTLGQGPEFLTYFQNEAQLEKSRLLSDRFSAERPKGSFSTLEIQRTEQGDSAMYLCASSTKRAANEQFFGPGTRLTVL.

This clone was seen just once. This chain connects TRBV4-3 to TRBJ1-1; possible D gene TRBD1, 5 bases. The V gene lost 4 bases and the J gene lost 1 base, with 10 bases spanning the gap. This CDR3 region has 14 residues. Germline V gene data show CDR1 as LGHNA and CDR2 as YSLEER. The CDR3 protein is CASSPTGPNTEAFF. In DNA form, the CDR3 reads TGCGCCAGCAGCCCAACAGGACCGAACACTGAAGCTTTCTTT.

The J gene is TRBJ2-7, the V gene TRBV28, with D possibly TRBD2 on 6 matching bases. Trimming pared 4 bases from V and 9 bases from J, leaving 16 bases between. Germline V gene data show CDR1 as MDHEN and CDR2 as SYDVKM. This CDR3 has 13 residues. CDR3 bases: TGTGCCAGCAGTTCCGGGCAATGGCGGGGGCAGTACTTC. The encoded protein is CASSSGQWRGQYF.

The chain uses TRBV9 and TRBJ2-7; D perhaps matches TRBD2 (7 bases). The CDR3 sequence is 15 residues long. Germline CDR1 is SGDLS and CDR2 is YYNGEE. The ends were cut back, 0 bases at V and 4 bases at J, with 14 bases in the middle. DNA of the CDR3: TGTGCCAGCAGCGTAGGAGGGGGGGACTTTTACGAGCAGTACTTC. Translated: CASSVGGGDFYEQYF. The full variable domain, rest sourced from reference TRBV9 and TRBJ2-7, is DSGVTQTPKHLITATGQRVTLRCSPRSGDLSVYWYQQSLDQGLQFLIQYYNGEERAKGNILERFSAQQFPDLHSELNLSSLELGDSALYFCASSVGGGDFYEQYFGPGTRLTVT.

The chain joins TRBV27 to TRBJ1-2; a possible D gene is TRBD1 (5 bases). Per germline, CDR1 MNHEY and CDR2 SMNVEV (reference sequence). This CDR3 is 16 amino acids long. Deletions cut 4 bases from V and 3 bases from J, with 18 bases between. In nucleotides, the CDR3 is TGTGCCAGCAGTTCCGAATCGACAGTAGCACACTATGGCTACACCTTC. Its protein product is CASSSESTVAHYGYTF.

This clone was seen a few times. V usage is TRBV5-1 and J usage is TRBJ2-2; 7 nucleotides agree with TRBD1. Germline V gene data show CDR1 as SGHRS and CDR2 as YFSETQ. This CDR3 contains 16 residues. V lost 2 bases to trimming and J lost 0 bases; unmatched junction nucleotides: 4. CDR3 DNA: TGCGCCAGCAGCTTCAAGCAGGGGGCGAACACCGGGGAGCTGTTTTTT. Its translation: CASSFKQGANTGELFF.

The V gene is TRBV18, the J gene TRBJ2-3; no clear D. Germline V lookup: CDR1 KGHSH, CDR2 LQKENI. The CDR3 runs 14 residues. V was pared by 3 bases and J by 2 bases, with 9 bases between. CDR3 sequence (DNA): TGTGCCAGCTCACCGGTAATCTACACAGATACGCAGTATTTT. Encoded protein: CASSPVIYTDTQYF.

The chain employs TRBV5-1 and TRBJ2-3, with D perhaps TRBD2 (6 bases). The ends were cut back, 4 bases at V and 0 bases at J, with 15 bases in the middle. The CDR3 sequence is 16 residues long. The germline gives CDR1 SGHRS, CDR2 YFSETQ. The CDR3 sequence: CASSRRRAVSTDTQYF. DNA of the CDR3: TGCGCCAGCAGCAGGAGGAGGGCAGTTAGCACAGATACGCAGTATTTT.

The chain joins TRBV29-1 to TRBJ1-1, with D unclear. Trimming removed 3 bases from V and 8 bases from J, with 7 bases in between. Germline V lookup: CDR1 SQVTM, CDR2 ANQGSEA. This CDR3 region has 10 residues. CDR3 residues: CSVELQEAFF. Here the CDR3 DNA reads TGCAGCGTTGAGTTACAGGAAGCTTTCTTT.

The chain joins TRBV7-3 to TRBJ2-3; D possibly corresponds to TRBD2 (6 bases). Trimming removed 5 bases at V and 3 bases at J, with 15 bases between. Germline-derived CDR1 and CDR2 are SGHTA and FQGTGA. This CDR3 has 15 amino acids. CDR3 in amino acids: CASSTGFGGTDTQYF. CDR3 bases: TGTGCCAGCAGCACCGGTTTCGGAGGGACAGATACGCAGTATTTT.

This chain connects TRBV4-1 to TRBJ2-1; TRBD2 agrees at 14 bases. Germline V gene sequence: CDR1 MGHRA, CDR2 YSYEKL. The CDR3 has 20 residues. J was trimmed by 0 bases and V by 4 bases; bases with no gene match: 11. CDR3 loop: CASSLIYRTSGGSSYNEQFF. CDR3 nucleotide sequence: TGCGCCAGCAGCCTTATCTATAGGACTAGCGGGGGGAGCTCCTACAATGAGCAGTTCTTC.

This clone was seen more than once but under ten times. V gene TRBV2 combines with J gene TRBJ1-5, with D hard to call. CDR1 is SNHLY, CDR2 FYNNEI, per germline. Trimming took 7 bases from V and 0 from J, leaving 7 bases between them. CDR3 length: 13 residues. As DNA, the CDR3 is TGTGCCAGCATGAAGAGTAGCAATCAGCCCCAGCATTTT. It translates to CASMKSSNQPQHF.

This clone turned up a few times. The J gene is TRBJ2-1, the V gene TRBV7-2, with D possibly TRBD1 on 5 matching bases. CDR1 is SGHTA, CDR2 FQGNSA, per germline. V was clipped by 2 bases and J by 7 bases, with 15 bases between them. CDR3 length: 15 residues. The CDR3 sequence is CASSLWGSKGNEQFF. For the CDR3, the DNA is TGTGCCAGCAGCTTATGGGGTTCCAAGGGGAATGAGCAGTTCTTC.

The rearrangement links TRBV5-1 to TRBJ2-5; D is uncertain. The closer fit of TRBJ2-7 to the DNA end suggests the J call may be wrong. Germline V gene data show CDR1 as SGHRS and CDR2 as YFSETQ. The CDR3 consists of 12 residues. The CDR3 coding sequence is TGCGCCAGCAGATCCCCGTCCTACGAGCAGTACTTC. Translation: CASRSPSYEQYF.

The genes are TRBV6-6 and TRBJ2-3; tentatively, D is TRBD2 (5 bases). The germline V gene has CDR1 MNHNY and CDR2 SVGAGI (reference sequence). This CDR3 contains 14 residues. Trimming took off 11 bases at V and 2 bases at J, with 17 bases between the two ends. As DNA, the CDR3 is TGTGCCTCCCAGACGGGGAGCACCACAGATACGCAGTATTTT. It codes for CASQTGSTTDTQYF.

The V gene is TRBV19, the J gene TRBJ2-3, with a possible D match to TRBD2 (6 bases). The germline V gene encodes CDR1 LNHDA and CDR2 SQIVND (reference sequence). Trimming stripped 9 bases from V and 3 bases from J, with 16 bases between. CDR3 length: 14 amino acids. DNA for the CDR3: TGTGCCAGCCAAGACGGGGGTGGAACAGATACGCAGTATTTT. This gives the protein CASQDGGGTDTQYF. Using reference TRBV19 and TRBJ2-3 for the parts outside the CDR3, the full variable domain is DGGITQSPKYLFRKEGQNVTLSCEQNLNHDAMYWYRQDPGQGLRLIYYSQIVNDFQKGDIAEGYSVSREKKESFPLTVTSAQKNPTAFYLCASQDGGGTDTQYFGPGTRLTVL.

The chain combines TRBV7-9 with TRBJ1-5; no clear D gene. This CDR3 is built from 13 residues. Germline V CDR1 and CDR2: SEHNR, FQNEAQ (reference sequence). The V end was cut by 4 bases, the J end by 7 bases, with 11 bases between. The CDR3 DNA is TGTGCCAGCAGCTCCGGTACTTTACAGCCCCAGCATTTT. Protein product: CASSSGTLQPQHF.